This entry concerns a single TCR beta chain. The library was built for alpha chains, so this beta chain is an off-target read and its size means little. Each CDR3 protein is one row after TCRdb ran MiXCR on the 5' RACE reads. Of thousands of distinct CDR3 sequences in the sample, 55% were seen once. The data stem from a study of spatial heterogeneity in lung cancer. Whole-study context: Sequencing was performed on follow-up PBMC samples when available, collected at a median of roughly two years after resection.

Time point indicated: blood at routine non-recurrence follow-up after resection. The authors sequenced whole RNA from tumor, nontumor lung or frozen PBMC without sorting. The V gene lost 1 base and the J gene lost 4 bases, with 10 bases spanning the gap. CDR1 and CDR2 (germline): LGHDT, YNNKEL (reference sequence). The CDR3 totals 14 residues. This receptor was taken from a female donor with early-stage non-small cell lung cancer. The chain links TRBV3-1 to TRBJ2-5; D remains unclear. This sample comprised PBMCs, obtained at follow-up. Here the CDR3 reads CASSQAGFRETQYF. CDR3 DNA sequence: TGTGCCAGCAGCCAAGCCGGCTTTAGAGAGACCCAGTACTTC.